One and the same sample provided the 26 T cell receptor beta chains below, sequenced in a study of post-analysis software for immune sequencing data. Overall study results and limits: A few TRBV segments appeared more often in patients than in controls, and TRBV5-6, TRBV5-1 and TRBV20-1 were among these.

Unique molecular identifiers tagged the TCR beta cDNA libraries. TCRdb processed the PCR reads anew with MiXCR; each CDR3 protein has one entry. The top ten clones hold 0.55% to 0.65% of a sample with hundreds of thousands of distinct CDR3 sequences, just under 30% of them seen once. These receptors have no known antigen. The sample was blood. All receptors derive from a girl aged 10 to 17 with multiple sclerosis.

A few counts support this clonotype. The DNA for the CDR3 is TGTGCCAGCAGCTTGGTGGCAGGCTCCTCCTACGAGCAGTACTTC. The encoded protein is CASSLVAGSSYEQYF. This rearrangement joins TRBV5-5 to TRBJ2-7, with unresolved D. Germline loops: CDR1 SGHKS, CDR2 YYEKEE (reference sequence). There are 15 residues in the CDR3. Trimming removed 0 bases from V and 0 bases from J, with 10 bases in between.

The chain uses TRBV4-1 and TRBJ1-2; D is perhaps TRBD1 (6 bases). V was clipped by 0 bases and J by 7 bases, with 15 bases between them. In germline, CDR1 is MGHRA, CDR2 YSYEKL. This CDR3 spans 15 amino acids. The DNA for the CDR3 is TGCGCCAGCAGCCAAGAGGGGGGCAGGATAAGTGGCTACACCTTC. It is translated as CASSQEGGRISGYTF.

This clonotype was observed at least ten times. The chain recombines TRBV4-1 with TRBJ2-2, with 10 nucleotides matching TRBD2. The V segment lost 6 bases and the J segment 3 bases; nucleotides outside the gene matches: 4. The length of the CDR3 is 15 residues. Germline V gene data show CDR1 as MGHRA and CDR2 as YSYEKL. CDR3 in amino acids: CASRLSGGDTGELFF. CDR3 DNA sequence: TGCGCCAGCAGACTGAGCGGGGGGGACACCGGGGAGCTGTTTTTT.

The chain recombines TRBV20-1 with TRBJ1-1; 7 positions match TRBD1. The CDR3 runs 14 residues. The germline V gene encodes CDR1 DFQATT and CDR2 SNEGSKA (reference sequence). V was clipped by 5 bases and J by 4 bases; unmatched bases: 10. The CDR3 nucleotides read TGCAGTGCTCGAAACAGGGGTGAGGGCACTGAAGCTTTCTTT. Its protein product is CSARNRGEGTEAFF.

The V gene is TRBV5-6, the J gene TRBJ2-1; TRBD2 is a possible D gene (5 bases). This CDR3 has 17 residues. V lost 2 bases to trimming and J lost 6 bases, with 21 bases between them. Germline V gene data show CDR1 as SGHDT and CDR2 as YYEEEE. Here the CDR3 reads CASSLSLAYPSVNEQFF. In DNA, the CDR3 is TGTGCCAGCAGCTTATCCCTAGCCTATCCCTCGGTCAATGAGCAGTTCTTC.

V and J are TRBV7-9 and TRBJ1-2; D is possibly TRBD1 (5 bases). V lost 7 bases and J lost 4, with 10 bases in between. The V gene's germline CDR1 is SEHNR and CDR2 FQNEAQ (reference sequence). The CDR3 is 12 amino acids. The CDR3 DNA reads TGTGCCAGCAACCCCGACAGCTATGGCTACACCTTC. Translation: CASNPDSYGYTF.

The V gene is TRBV29-1, the J gene TRBJ2-1; D tentatively fits TRBD1 or TRBD2 (6 bases each). V lost 7 bases to trimming and J lost 10 bases, with 20 bases between them. Looked up from germline, CDR1 is SQVTM and CDR2 is ANQGSEA. The CDR3 is made up of 13 amino acids. The CDR3 sequence: CSGPSEGGGEQFF. CDR3 DNA sequence: TGCAGCGGGCCGTCGGAGGGGGGCGGGGAGCAGTTCTTC.

Many counts were recorded for this clonotype. The DNA of the CDR3 is TGCGCCAGCAGCCAAGACTGGACAGGGACTTACAATGAGCAGTTCTTC. Its protein is CASSQDWTGTYNEQFF. The rearrangement uses TRBV4-1 and TRBJ2-1, with 8 bases matching TRBD1. The CDR3 spans 16 residues. The V segment lost 0 bases and the J segment 4 bases; nucleotides outside the gene matches: 5. Germline CDR1 reads MGHRA; CDR2 reads YSYEKL.

The V and J genes are TRBV7-2 and TRBJ1-1, with D perhaps TRBD1 (6 bases). Germline CDR1 SGHTA, CDR2 FQGNSA. The CDR3 is 13 amino acids. V lost 6 bases to trimming and J lost 3 bases, with 11 bases between them. CDR3 sequence reads: CASSPGAYTEAFF. CDR3 in DNA: TGTGCCAGCAGTCCGGGGGCGTACACTGAAGCTTTCTTT.

This clonotype has only a few counts. This chain uses TRBV27 with TRBJ2-7; D not certain. Germline loops: CDR1 MNHEY, CDR2 SMNVEV (reference sequence). V gave up 6 bases and J gave up 3 bases, with 12 bases separating them. This CDR3 region has 13 residues. The CDR3 DNA is TGTGCCAGCAGCATCGGACCGGTCTACGAGCAGTACTTC. This codes for CASSIGPVYEQYF.

This chain joins TRBV4-2 and TRBJ2-3, with 7 bases matching TRBD1. This CDR3 contains 16 residues. Germline V gives CDR1 LGHNA, CDR2 YNFKEQ. The V and J ends lost 4 bases and 2 bases, in that order; junction bases with no gene match: 9. The CDR3 reads CASSPIQGLDTDTQYF. As DNA, the CDR3 is TGTGCCAGCAGCCCTATACAGGGGCTGGACACAGATACGCAGTATTTT.

The chain is built from TRBV29-1 and TRBJ1-2; D is ambiguous. V was shortened by 3 bases and J by 1 base, with 12 bases between the two germline ends. The CDR3 consists of 14 residues. CDR1 is SQVTM, CDR2 ANQGSEA, per germline. In nucleotides, the CDR3 is TGCAGCGTTGAGTGGTGGACGGGTAACTATGGCTACACCTTC. Its protein product is CSVEWWTGNYGYTF.

This clonotype has a count of ten or more. The chain combines TRBV6-2 or TRBV6-3 with TRBJ2-1, with TRBD2 as a possible D gene (5 bases). V lost 0 bases to trimming and J lost 3 bases, with 12 bases between them. CDR3 length equals 16 residues. Germline loops: CDR1 MNHEY, CDR2 SVGEGT. CDR3 coding DNA: TGTGCCAGCAGTTACTCGTCGGTGGGAGTCTACAATGAGCAGTTCTTC. It encodes CASSYSSVGVYNEQFF.

This clonotype was seen repeatedly, ten times or more. The genes are TRBV7-2 and TRBJ1-2; 8 positions agree with TRBD1. V was pared by 5 bases and J by 2 bases, with 4 bases of the junction left unmatched. This CDR3 is built from 14 residues. Per germline, CDR1 SGHTA and CDR2 FQGNSA. The CDR3 DNA follows: TGTGCCAGCAGCCCCTGGACAGGGAACTATGGCTACACCTTC. This encodes CASSPWTGNYGYTF.

With respect to this clonotype: A junction boundary mismatches the germline segment, possibly from a read error. The rearrangement joins TRBV12-3 or TRBV12-4 to TRBJ2-7; 7 bases match TRBD2. The length of the CDR3 is 15 residues. The CDR3: CASRLLGGSSYKQYF. The DNA of the CDR3 is TGTGCCAGCAGGCTCTTGGGGGGGAGCTCCTACAAGCAGTACTTC.

This clonotype was seen a few times. The J gene is TRBJ1-2, the V gene TRBV6-6, with a possible D match to TRBD1 (6 bases). CDR1 and CDR2 (germline): MNHNY, SVGAGI (reference sequence). V lost 2 bases, J lost 7 bases, and 20 bases lay in between. The CDR3 runs 16 residues. The CDR3 nucleotides read TGTGCCAGCAGTTACGTTATGGGACAACAATCCCTTGGCTACACCTTC. Translating it yields CASSYVMGQQSLGYTF.

The V call is TRBV18, the J call TRBJ2-3, with D possibly matching TRBD2 (5 bases). From germline, CDR1 is KGHSH and CDR2 LQKENI. The CDR3 runs 15 residues. Trimming cost V 2 bases and J 1 base, with 10 bases left between them. The CDR3 nucleotides read TGTGCCAGCTCACCATCGGGATTCCGCACAGATACGCAGTATTTT. It yields the protein CASSPSGFRTDTQYF.

V usage is TRBV4-3 and J usage is TRBJ1-5; tentatively, D is TRBD1 (5 bases). Germline lookup yields CDR1 LGHNA and CDR2 YSLEER. V shed 0 bases and J shed 0 bases, with 9 bases lying between them. This CDR3 contains 16 residues. DNA of the CDR3: TGCGCCAGCAGCCAAGAGGGGGGGATTAGCAATCAGCCCCAGCATTTT. It is translated as CASSQEGGISNQPQHF.

The chain joins TRBV11-2 to TRBJ2-5; TRBD1 matches at 7 bases. Germline CDR1 SGHAT, CDR2 FQNNGV. This CDR3 is built from 15 residues. The J segment lost 5 bases and the V segment lost 5 bases, leaving 11 bases of the junction unmatched. The CDR3 is CASSLPRGGGETQYF. The CDR3 DNA follows: TGTGCCAGCAGCCTACCCAGAGGGGGCGGCGAGACCCAGTACTTC.

There are a few counts of this clonotype. This chain uses TRBV10-2 with TRBJ2-5; D is possibly TRBD1 or TRBD2 (5 bases each). The CDR3 covers 15 residues. Trimming shortened V by 3 bases and J by 2 bases, and 13 bases separated the two germline ends. Germline V gives CDR1 WSHSY, CDR2 SAAADI. CDR3 DNA: TGCGCCAGCAGTGACACTCGTGGGGGACAAGAGACCCAGTACTTC. As protein: CASSDTRGGQETQYF.

This clonotype was counted only a few times. V and J are TRBV19 and TRBJ1-5, with D tentatively TRBD1 (5 bases). Germline CDR1 and CDR2: LNHDA and SQIVND (reference sequence). The CDR3 length is 16 residues. V lost 1 base and J lost 7, with 17 bases in between. CDR3 region: CASSIAVGAIGQPQHF. The DNA of the CDR3 is TGTGCCAGTAGTATAGCGGTCGGGGCGATCGGACAGCCCCAGCATTTT.

A few counts support this clonotype. The chain links TRBV6-6 to TRBJ2-7; a weak D match, TRBD1 (6 bases). The germline V gene has CDR1 MNHNY and CDR2 SVGAGI (reference sequence). CDR3 size: 16 residues. Trimming took off 5 bases at V and 0 bases at J, with 17 bases between the two ends. This CDR3 is CASSTPGQTVSYEQYF. The CDR3 DNA is TGTGCCAGCAGTACCCCCGGACAGACAGTCTCCTACGAGCAGTACTTC.

As concerns this clonotype: The junction departs from the called germline gene at one end, perhaps through a read error. CDR3 residues: CAGSQDQGGAKNIQYF. CDR3 sequence (DNA): TGCGCCGGCAGCCAAGATCAGGGGGGGGCCAAAAACATTCAGTACTTC. The V call is TRBV4-3, the J call TRBJ2-4, with D perhaps TRBD1 or TRBD2 (7 bases each). The CDR3 is 16 residues long. The germline V gene has CDR1 LGHNA and CDR2 YSLEER.

This rearrangement joins TRBV28 to TRBJ1-5, with D possibly TRBD1 on 5 matching bases. The germline gives CDR1 MDHEN, CDR2 SYDVKM. The CDR3 is 13 amino acids. Trimming removed 6 bases from V and 4 bases from J, with 10 bases in between. This CDR3 is CASRGRGNQPQHF. CDR3 nucleotide sequence: TGTGCCAGCAGGGGACGGGGTAATCAGCCCCAGCATTTT.

Of note for this clonotype: Here the CDR3 omits its conserved ending phenylalanine or tryptophan, so a read error is the likely source. CDR3 loop: CASSFGVVGPYEQYL. The CDR3 coding sequence is TGCGCCAGCAGCTTCGGGGTGGTGGGACCCTACGAGCAGTACCTC. The chain uses TRBV5-1 and TRBJ2-5; TRBD1 or TRBD2 may be the D gene (5 bases each). The DNA end is a closer match to TRBJ2-7, so the J assignment may be wrong. The CDR3 extends over 15 amino acids. Looked up from germline, CDR1 is SGHRS and CDR2 is YFSETQ.

The chain has TRBV3-1 and TRBJ2-3, with D perhaps TRBD2 (7 bases). The CDR3 covers 15 residues. Trimming left V 2 bases short and J 2 bases short, with 11 bases between. Germline CDR1 reads LGHDT; CDR2 reads YNNKEL (reference sequence). The CDR3 spells CASSQWGGDTDTQYF. In nucleotides, the CDR3 is TGTGCCAGCAGCCAATGGGGGGGCGACACAGATACGCAGTATTTT.